This TCR beta chain derives from a study of control samples from healthy donors and cancer patients. The CDR3 loop spans 15 amino acids. Germline assignment: CDR1 SNHLY and CDR2 FYNNEI. Trimming removed 3 bases at V and 0 bases at J, with 9 bases between. Sequencing used immunoSEQ multiplex PCR; TCRdb keeps in-frame clones, though not all of them. The sample includes approximately 100,000 clones, just over 90% of them seen just once. V usage is TRBV2 and J usage is TRBJ1-5, with D hard to call. Input material: blood. The receptor comes from a human donor in good health. The donor label of this sample is uncertain. Here the CDR3 reads CASSEPGLSNQPQHF. CDR3 DNA sequence: TGTGCCAGCAGTGAGCCAGGCCTTAGCAATCAGCCCCAGCATTTT. The full variable domain, rest sourced from reference TRBV2 and TRBJ1-5, is EPEVTQTPSHQVTQMGQEVILRCVPISNHLYFYWYRQILGQKVEFLVSFYNNEISEKSEIFDDQFSVERPDGSNFTLKIRSTKLEDSAMYFCASSEPGLSNQPQHFGDGTRLSIL.